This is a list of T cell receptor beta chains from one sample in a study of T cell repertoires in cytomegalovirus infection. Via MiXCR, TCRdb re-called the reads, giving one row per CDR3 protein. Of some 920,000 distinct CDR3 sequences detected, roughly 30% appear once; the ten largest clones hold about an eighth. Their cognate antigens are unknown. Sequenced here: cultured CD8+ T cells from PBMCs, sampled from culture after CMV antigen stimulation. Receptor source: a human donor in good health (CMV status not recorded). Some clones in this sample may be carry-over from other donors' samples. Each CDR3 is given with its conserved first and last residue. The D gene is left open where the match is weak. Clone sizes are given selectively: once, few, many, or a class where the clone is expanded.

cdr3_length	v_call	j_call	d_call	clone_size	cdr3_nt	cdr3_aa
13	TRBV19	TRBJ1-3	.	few	TGTGCCAGTAGTCCCTCAAGGGGAAACACCATATATTTT	CASSPSRGNTIYF
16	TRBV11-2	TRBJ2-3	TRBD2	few	TGTGCCAGCAGCTTAGAGAGCGGGGCGGACGTAGATACGCAGTATTTT	CASSLESGADVDTQYF
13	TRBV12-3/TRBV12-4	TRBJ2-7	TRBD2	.	TGTGCCAGCAACCATAGACTAGCAGAGGAGCAGTACTTC	CASNHRLAEEQYF
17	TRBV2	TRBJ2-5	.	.	TGTGCCAGCAGTGTTACAGCAGGATCGTCGTTCCAAGAGACCCAGTACTTC	CASSVTAGSSFQETQYF
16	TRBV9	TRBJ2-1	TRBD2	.	TGTGCCAGCAGCGTAGGGACTAGCGGCACCTACAATGAGCAGTTCTTC	CASSVGTSGTYNEQFF
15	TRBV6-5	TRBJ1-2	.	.	TGTGCCAGCAGTTTCGCTTTGCCTCGGGGCTATGGCTACACCTTC	CASSFALPRGYGYTF
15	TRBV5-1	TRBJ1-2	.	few	TGCGCCAGCAGCCGGACGTCAGAGTACGACTATGGCTACACCTTC	CASSRTSEYDYGYTF
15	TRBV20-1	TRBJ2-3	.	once	TGCAGTGCTAGAGATCTCGGGGAAAGCACAGATACGCAGTATTTT	CSARDLGESTDTQYF
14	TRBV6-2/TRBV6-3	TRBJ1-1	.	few	TGTACACCAGGACAGACTCCTTCGAACACTGAAGCTTTCTTT	CTPGQTPSNTEAFF
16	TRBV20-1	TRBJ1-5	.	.	TGCAGTGCTATTACTGAAACAGGATGGGGTTATCAGCCCCAGCATTTT	CSAITETGWGYQPQHF
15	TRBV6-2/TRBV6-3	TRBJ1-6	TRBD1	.	TGTGCCAGCAACCAGGAGACAGGGTTGTTCTCACCCCTCCACTTT	CASNQETGLFSPLHF
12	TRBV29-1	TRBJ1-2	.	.	TGCAGCATGTTAGGAGGGCGAGGAGGCTACACCTTC	CSMLGGRGGYTF
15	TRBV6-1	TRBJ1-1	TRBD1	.	TGTGCCAGCAGTCCCCTAGGACAGGGTGACACTGAAGCTTTCTTT	CASSPLGQGDTEAFF
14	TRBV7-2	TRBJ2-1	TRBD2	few	TGTGCCAGCAGCTCACCGGGGGGGGTAGATGAGCAGTTCTTC	CASSSPGGVDEQFF
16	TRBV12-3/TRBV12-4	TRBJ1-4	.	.	TGTGCCAGCAGTTTCCGAAGAGGTTGGGCTAATGAAAAACTGTTTTTT	CASSFRRGWANEKLFF
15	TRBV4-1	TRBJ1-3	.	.	TGCGCCAGCAGCCAAGAAGGCACAGCTGGAAACACCATATATTTT	CASSQEGTAGNTIYF
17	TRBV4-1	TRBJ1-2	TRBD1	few	TGCGCCAGCAGCCAAGATCTGAGACAGGGGGGGAACTATGGCTACACCTTC	CASSQDLRQGGNYGYTF
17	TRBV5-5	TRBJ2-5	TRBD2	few	TGTGCCAGCAGCTTAACCCCACTAGCGGGGAATCAAGAGACCCAGTACTTC	CASSLTPLAGNQETQYF
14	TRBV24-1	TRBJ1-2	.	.	TGTGCCACCAGTGATCCCAGCGGTCAGGGAAGGGACACCTTC	CATSDPSGQGRDTF
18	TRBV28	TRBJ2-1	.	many	TGTGCCAGCAGTTTCTCAGTCGTATATGAGAGCTCCTACAATGAGCAGTTCTTC	CASSFSVVYESSYNEQFF
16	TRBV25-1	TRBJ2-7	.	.	TGTGCCAGCAGTGTCACGGGCCTGGGGATCGCCTACGAGCAGTACTTC	CASSVTGLGIAYEQYF
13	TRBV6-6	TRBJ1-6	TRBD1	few	TGTGCCAGCGAGGACAGGAGTAATTCACCCCTCCACTTT	CASEDRSNSPLHF
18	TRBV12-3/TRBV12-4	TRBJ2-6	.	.	TGTGCCAGCAGCTCTACAGGAGATCATCCCTCTGGGGCCAACGTCCTGACTTTC	CASSSTGDHPSGANVLTF
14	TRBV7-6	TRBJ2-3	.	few	TGTGCCAGCAGCTTGCAGGGGAGCTTCGATACGCAGTATTTT	CASSLQGSFDTQYF
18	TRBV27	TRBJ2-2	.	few	TGTGCCAGCAGTTTATTAGCCTATGAGGGGGGGCAAACCGGGGAGCTGTTTTTT	CASSLLAYEGGQTGELFF
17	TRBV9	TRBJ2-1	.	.	TGTGCCAGCAGCGCTCGACCTCAAACAAAGCCCTACAATGAGCAGTTCTTC	CASSARPQTKPYNEQFF
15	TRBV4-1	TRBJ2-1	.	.	TGCGCCAGCAGCCAAGATGGCAGGGGCACCGATGAGCAGTTCTTC	CASSQDGRGTDEQFF
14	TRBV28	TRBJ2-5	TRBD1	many	TGTGCCAGCAGCCGGGACAGCTCCCAAGAGACCCAGTACTTC	CASSRDSSQETQYF
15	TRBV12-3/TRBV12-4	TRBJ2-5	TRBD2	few	TGTGCCAGCATGGAGGGACTAGCGGTAAAAGAGACCCAGTACTTC	CASMEGLAVKETQYF
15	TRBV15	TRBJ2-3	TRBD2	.	TGTGTCACCAGCCCCAGCGGGGGTATTATAGATACGCAGTATTTT	CVTSPSGGIIDTQYF
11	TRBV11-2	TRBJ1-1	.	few	TGTGCCAGCAGCTTAACCAATGAAGCTTTCTTT	CASSLTNEAFF
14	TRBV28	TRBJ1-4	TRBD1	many	TGTGCCAGCAGTCCAAACAGGGGACGAGAAAAACTGTTTTTT	CASSPNRGREKLFF
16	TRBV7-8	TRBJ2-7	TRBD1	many	TGTGCCAGCAGCTTACCCTCCGGGACAGGGGGACACGAGCAGTACTTC	CASSLPSGTGGHEQYF
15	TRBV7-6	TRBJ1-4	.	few	TGTGCCAGCAGTCCTGGGACCTACTATAATGAAAAACTGTTTTTT	CASSPGTYYNEKLFF
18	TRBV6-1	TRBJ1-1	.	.	TGTGCCAGCAGTGTATGGGCAGGCCTCGGAACTATGAACACTGAAGCTTTCTTT	CASSVWAGLGTMNTEAFF
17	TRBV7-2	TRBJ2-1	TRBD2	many	TGTGCCAGCAGCTTAGAGGCAGCGGGGGGCTACTACAATGAGCAGTTCTTC	CASSLEAAGGYYNEQFF
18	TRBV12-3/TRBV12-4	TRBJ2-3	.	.	TGTGCCAGCAGCCCGAGTTGGGCGGGGCAAGGAGACACAGATACGCAGTATTTT	CASSPSWAGQGDTDTQYF
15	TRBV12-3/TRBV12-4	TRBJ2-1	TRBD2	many	TGTGCCAGCAGTCCGGGACTAGCGAAGCCCAATGAGCAGTTCTTC	CASSPGLAKPNEQFF
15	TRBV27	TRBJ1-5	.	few	TGTGCCAGCAGCATGGACGCAAATAGCAATCAGCCCCAGCATTTT	CASSMDANSNQPQHF
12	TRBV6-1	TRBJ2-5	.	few	TGTGCCAGCAGTGACGCAGGGTTCGCCCAGTACTTC	CASSDAGFAQYF
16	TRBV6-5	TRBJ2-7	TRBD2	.	TGTGCCAGCAGTTACGTGTCGGGGGGGGTCTCCTACGAGCAGTACTTC	CASSYVSGGVSYEQYF
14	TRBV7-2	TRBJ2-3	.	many	TGTGCCAGCAGCCTCTATCAACAAACAGATACGCAGTATTTT	CASSLYQQTDTQYF
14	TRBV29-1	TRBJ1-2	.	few	TGCAGCGTTGTTCTGGGTGGGATAAACTATGGCTACACCTTC	CSVVLGGINYGYTF
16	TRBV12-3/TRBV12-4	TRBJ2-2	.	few	TGTGCCAGCATTTCCCGGAGTCGGGACTACACCGGGGAGCTGTTTTTT	CASISRSRDYTGELFF
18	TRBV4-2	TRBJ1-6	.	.	TGTGCCAGCAGCGAAGCAAGCCGGGACTCCGGGTGGTATTCACCCCTCCACTTT	CASSEASRDSGWYSPLHF
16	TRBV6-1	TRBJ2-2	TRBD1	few	TGTGCCAGCAGAGCCGGGACAGGGCTTGAGACCGGGGAGCTGTTTTTT	CASRAGTGLETGELFF
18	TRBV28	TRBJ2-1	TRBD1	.	TGTGCCAGCAGTTTAGACAGGGGGCCTCAAAGCTCCTACAATGAGCAGTTCTTC	CASSLDRGPQSSYNEQFF
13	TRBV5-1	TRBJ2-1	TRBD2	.	TGCGCCAGCGGACTAGCGGGGACCCGGGAGCAGTTCTTC	CASGLAGTREQFF
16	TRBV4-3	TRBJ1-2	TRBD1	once	TGCGCCAGCAGCCAAGATTGGGACAGTCTTATGGATGGCTACACCTTC	CASSQDWDSLMDGYTF
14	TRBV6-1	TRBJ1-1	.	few	TGTGCCAGCAGTCGACAGTCCCTGGGCACTGAAGCTTTCTTT	CASSRQSLGTEAFF
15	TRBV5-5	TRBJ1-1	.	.	TGTGCCAGCAGCAGGACGCCTGGAAGTAACACTGAAGCTTTCTTT	CASSRTPGSNTEAFF
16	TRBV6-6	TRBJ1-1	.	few	TGTGCCAGCACCCCTTCGTCTCCGGGGGAGGGCACTGAAGCTTTCTTT	CASTPSSPGEGTEAFF
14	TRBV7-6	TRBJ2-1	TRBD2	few	TGTGCCAGCAGCCCGTACGGGGGGGCATATGAGCAGTTCTTC	CASSPYGGAYEQFF
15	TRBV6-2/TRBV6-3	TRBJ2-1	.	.	TGTGCCAGCAGTTACGTCCCATCAGGGGTAGGCGAGCAGTTCTTC	CASSYVPSGVGEQFF
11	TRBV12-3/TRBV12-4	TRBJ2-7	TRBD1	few	TGTGCCAGCAGCGTCGGACAGGTCAGGGGGTTC	CASSVGQVRGF
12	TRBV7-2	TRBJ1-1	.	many	TGTGCCAGCAGCCAGGGGTGGGAGGAAGCTTTCTTT	CASSQGWEEAFF
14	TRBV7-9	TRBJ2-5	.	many	TGTGCCAGCAGCTTTCCAGGGTTGGCAGAGACCCAGTACTTC	CASSFPGLAETQYF